The present TCR beta chain was sequenced within a study of vaccination and CD4 T cells after COVID-19. Study-level background: Samples were taken after vaccination, a median of roughly 70 days after dose two, with a range of 14 to 241.

The Oncomine TCR Beta short-read assay sequenced DNA from cultured CD4+ T cells. Each CDR3 protein is one row after TCRdb ran MiXCR on the PCR reads. The sample lists nearly 7,500 distinct CDR3 sequences, around half seen once, with about a sixth in the top ten. Described treatment: approximately nine-day PBMC culture with coronavirus spike peptide pools or control peptides (ViraFEST assay). Prior to the COVID-19 pandemic (2011-2018), the unexposed donor's CD4+ T cells were collected. Scientists separated out CD4+ T cells through negative selection following 10 days in culture. The CDR3 totals 13 residues. In germline, CDR1 is GTSNPN, CDR2 SVGIG (reference sequence). V gave up 1 base and J gave up 10 bases, with 16 bases separating them. Concerning this clonotype: The target antigen is unknown.

The specimen sequenced was CD4+ T cells from blood, cultured in vitro. This rearrangement joins TRBV30 to TRBJ1-2, with a weak D call TRBD1 (6 bases). The clonotype was recovered from a human donor in good health. In DNA, the CDR3 is TGTGCCTGGAGTGGACAGGACAAGGGATCCTACACCTTC. Its translation is CAWSGQDKGSYTF. Filled out from reference TRBV30 and TRBJ1-2, the complete variable domain reads SQTIHQWPATLVQPVGSPLSLECTVEGTSNPNLYWYRQAAGRGLQLLFYSVGIGQISSEVPQNLSASRPQDRQFILSSKKLLLSDSGFYLCAWSGQDKGSYTFGSGTRLTVV.